This T cell receptor beta chain originates from a study of blood T cells in healthy people across ages. Overall study results and limits: The authors considered diversity estimates from one million T cells to be underestimates.

The sample holds a few counts of this clonotype. No antigen is known for it. The CDR3 has 15 amino acids. Primers used in a second PCR of about 6 to 12 cycles were a sample-barcoded 5' primer and a J-beta primer mix. A single record per CDR3 protein comes from TCRdb applying MiXCR to the 5' RACE reads. The sample carries 450,000 to 700,000 distinct CDR3 sequences, roughly 28% recorded once. The chain combines TRBV21-1 with TRBJ2-1; the table calls TRBD1, which could not be checked here. TRBV21-1 is a pseudogene segment. The sample taken for sequencing was blood. The source of this sequence is a woman aged 70-85 years in good health. CDR3 sequence: CASSPGGTGGNEQFF. The CDR3 DNA follows: TGTGCCAGCAGCCCCGGTGGGACAGGGGGAAATGAGCAGTTCTTC.